These 25 T cell receptor beta chains were all obtained from the same sample, sequenced in a study of cytotoxic CD8 clonotypes in ibrutinib-treated CLL. Sequencing was performed with immunoSEQ multiplex PCR; in TCRdb, only in-frame clones are kept and a portion is missing. This table has about 120,000 clones, 70% to 90% appearing once. The source material was PBMCs, sampled after 24 months of ibrutinib treatment. These receptors came from a human donor with chronic lymphocytic leukemia.

The J gene is TRBJ2-3, the V gene TRBV28, with 7 bases matching TRBD1. V lost 7 bases and J lost 2; bases outside the gene matches: 12. CDR3 length equals 16 residues. Per the germline V gene, CDR1 is MDHEN and CDR2 is SYDVKM. The CDR3 region is CASTPPPGQSTDTQYF. In DNA form, the CDR3 reads TGTGCCAGCACCCCACCGCCGGGACAGTCCACAGATACGCAGTATTTT.

This clone has a count of ten or more. The chain uses TRBV11-2 and TRBJ1-1; D unresolved. Deletions cut 2 bases from V and 3 bases from J, with 7 bases between. CDR1 is SGHAT, CDR2 FQNNGV, per germline. The CDR3 is 13 residues long. CDR3 DNA sequence: TGTGCCAGCAGCTTATTCCCGCACACTGAAGCTTTCTTT. It encodes CASSLFPHTEAFF.

CDR3 DNA: TGCAGCGTTGAAAGCGCCAAAAACATTCAGTACTTC. Its translation is CSVESAKNIQYF. The chain carries TRBV29-1 and TRBJ2-4; D call uncertain. The germline V gene has CDR1 SQVTM and CDR2 ANQGSEA. The germline V and J ends were trimmed by 2 bases and 1 base, with 3 bases remaining between them. The CDR3 consists of 12 residues.

This chain connects TRBV6-6 to TRBJ2-3; D is uncertain. The germline gives CDR1 MNHNY, CDR2 SVGAGI (reference sequence). V lost 7 bases to trimming and J lost 6 bases, with 14 bases between them. The CDR3 is made up of 13 amino acids. CDR3 protein: CASTNLPRDTQYF. DNA of the CDR3: TGTGCCAGCACCAACCTACCCCGGGATACGCAGTATTTT.

The gene calls are TRBV15 and TRBJ2-1, with 8 bases lining up with TRBD2. J gave up 4 bases and V 5 bases, and 7 bases lay outside the gene matches. The CDR3 covers 15 residues. Germline V gives CDR1 LNHNV, CDR2 YYDKDF (reference sequence). The CDR3 protein is CATSPRSGGYNEQFF. The CDR3 region has the DNA TGTGCCACCAGCCCCCGCAGCGGGGGTTACAATGAGCAGTTCTTC. Drawing the rest from reference TRBV15 and TRBJ2-1, the complete variable domain is DAMVIQNPRYQVTQFGKPVTLSCSQTLNHNVMYWYQQKSSQAPKLLFHYYDKDFNNEADTPDNFQSRRPNTSFCFLDIRSPGLGDTAMYLCATSPRSGGYNEQFFGPGTRLTVL.

The chain links TRBV6-4 to TRBJ2-3; possibly TRBD1 for D (5 bases). Germline V gene sequence: CDR1 MRHNA, CDR2 SNTAGT. The CDR3 sequence is 13 residues long. The V end was cut by 4 bases, the J end by 5 bases, with 10 bases between. This CDR3 is CASSGERGDTQYF. Written as DNA, the CDR3 is TGTGCCAGCAGTGGGGAAAGGGGAGATACGCAGTATTTT.

V is TRBV7-3 and J is TRBJ2-2; 7 bases agree with TRBD1. The J segment lost 2 bases and the V segment lost 5 bases, leaving 5 bases of the junction unmatched. Germline CDR1 SGHTA, CDR2 FQGTGA. The CDR3 is made up of 15 amino acids. The CDR3 loop is CASSTRQGNTGELFF. CDR3 DNA: TGTGCCAGCAGCACCCGACAGGGAAACACCGGGGAGCTGTTTTTT.

In the case of this clone: One end of the junction fails to match germline, which may point to a read error. In the same sample, other DNA sequences code for this CDR3. The chain has TRBV7-9 and TRBJ2-2, with D possibly called TRBD1 or TRBD2 (6 bases each). This CDR3 comprises 16 residues. Looked up from germline, CDR1 is SEHNR and CDR2 is FQNEAQ (reference sequence). Here the CDR3 reads CASSSGPGANTGELFF. Written as DNA, the CDR3 is TGTGCCAGCAGCTCCGGTCCGGGGGCGAACACCGGAGAGCTGTTTTTT. Full variable domain (rest looked up from reference TRBV7-9 and TRBJ2-2): DTGVSQNPRHKITKRGQNVTFRCDPISEHNRLYWYRQTLGQGPEFLTYFQNEAQLEKSRLLSDRFSAERPKGSFSTLEIQRTEQGDSAMYLCASSSGPGANTGELFFGEGSRLTVL.

The V and J genes are TRBV7-2 and TRBJ1-2; no definite D call. Trimming pared 0 bases from V and 0 bases from J, leaving 8 bases between. The CDR3 sequence is 15 residues long. The germline V gene has CDR1 SGHTA and CDR2 FQGNSA. The CDR3: CASSLAHGANYGYTF. The DNA for the CDR3 is TGTGCCAGCAGCTTAGCGCACGGGGCTAACTATGGCTACACCTTC.

This clone was seen a handful of times. The V call is TRBV15, the J call TRBJ1-5, with TRBD1 identical over 7 bases. The CDR3 totals 13 residues. In germline, CDR1 is LNHNV, CDR2 YYDKDF (reference sequence). Trimming at V came to 3 bases and at J to 6 bases, leaving 2 bases not matched to a gene. DNA for the CDR3: TGTGCCACCAGCAGGACAGGGTTTCAGCCCCAGCATTTT. Translation: CATSRTGFQPQHF.

The rearrangement uses TRBV29-1 and TRBJ1-1, with no clear D. CDR3 length equals 11 residues. Germline values: CDR1 SQVTM, CDR2 ANQGSEA. The V gene lost 7 bases and the J gene lost 5 bases, with 11 bases spanning the gap. CDR3 nucleotides: TGCAGCGCCGCGAAACAGACTGAAGCTTTCTTT. It encodes CSAAKQTEAFF.

V gene TRBV10-3 combines with J gene TRBJ1-1; TRBD1 agrees at 7 bases. The CDR3 runs 13 residues. Trimming at V came to 8 bases and at J to 1 base, leaving 4 bases not matched to a gene. Per germline, CDR1 ENHRY and CDR2 SYGVKD. The CDR3 protein is CAIQQGWNTEAFF. CDR3 bases: TGTGCCATCCAACAGGGGTGGAACACTGAAGCTTTCTTT.

In its sample, this clone was seen a few times. The rearrangement uses TRBV18 and TRBJ1-5; TRBD1 matches at 8 bases. This CDR3 is 17 amino acids long. V lost 2 bases, J lost 2 bases, and 8 bases stayed unmatched. CDR1 and CDR2 from the germline V gene are KGHSH and LQKENI. CDR3 DNA sequence: TGTGCCAGCTCACCATCTGGCCCAGGGGGCGGCAATCAGCCCCAGCATTTT. Protein product: CASSPSGPGGGNQPQHF. Full variable domain (missing parts from reference TRBV18 and TRBJ1-5): NAGVMQNPRHLVRRRGQEARLRCSPMKGHSHVYWYRQLPEEGLKFMVYLQKENIIDESGMPKERFSAEFPKEGPSILRIQQVVRGDSAAYFCASSPSGPGGGNQPQHFGDGTRLSIL.

This clone has a single count. This sequence joins TRBV7-2 and TRBJ2-5; D not resolved. CDR1 is SGHTA and CDR2 is FQGNSA in the germline V gene. Between the trimmed V and J ends, which lost 7 bases and 2 bases, there was a span of 14 bases. This CDR3 contains 14 residues. CDR3 DNA sequence: TGTGCCAGCAATATCGATACCTCACAAGAGACCCAGTACTTC. The encoded protein is CASNIDTSQETQYF.

V is TRBV5-6 and J is TRBJ2-3; D not resolved. Germline CDR1 and CDR2: SGHDT and YYEEEE. Trimming took 3 bases from V and 3 from J, leaving 8 bases between them. The CDR3 covers 13 residues. CDR3 amino acids: CASSSWGTDTQYF. The CDR3 coding sequence is TGTGCCAGCAGCTCCTGGGGTACAGATACGCAGTATTTT. The full variable domain, rest sourced from reference TRBV5-6 and TRBJ2-3, is DAGVTQSPTHLIKTRGQQVTLRCSPKSGHDTVSWYQQALGQGPQFIFQYYEEEERQRGNFPDRFSGHQFPNYSSELNVNALLLGDSALYLCASSSWGTDTQYFGPGTRLTVL.

This chain links TRBV10-3 with TRBJ2-1; D unclear. The CDR3 has 12 amino acids. Trimming shortened V by 10 bases and J by 7 bases, and 14 bases separated the two germline ends. Germline loops: CDR1 ENHRY, CDR2 SYGVKD. Here the CDR3 DNA reads TGTGCCACACAACACCGGCGGAATGAGCAGTTCTTC. Translating it yields CATQHRRNEQFF.

The chain's CDR3 is CASSVASGLQNIQYF. The DNA for the CDR3 is TGTGCCAGCAGTGTTGCTAGCGGGTTACAAAACATTCAGTACTTC. The rearrangement joins TRBV2 to TRBJ2-4, with 8 bases matching TRBD2. The CDR3 length is 15 residues. Germline V gene data show CDR1 as SNHLY and CDR2 as FYNNEI. The V gene end was trimmed by 4 bases and the J gene end by 5 bases; junction bases not matched to a gene: 7.

The chain couples TRBV6-1 to TRBJ1-2; D gene unclear. The CDR3 is made up of 14 amino acids. The V and J ends lost 6 bases and 1 base respectively, with 12 bases between them. Germline V lookup: CDR1 MNHNS, CDR2 SASEGT. CDR3 loop: CASSPGPINYGYTF. In DNA, the CDR3 is TGTGCCAGCAGCCCCGGCCCCATTAACTATGGCTACACCTTC.

Only a few counts were recorded for this clone. The chain couples TRBV30 to TRBJ2-4; the D gene is possibly TRBD1 (5 bases). The CDR3 totals 12 residues. V was trimmed by 2 bases and J by 7 bases, leaving 9 bases between them. Germline assignment: CDR1 GTSNPN and CDR2 SVGIG (reference sequence). The CDR3 here is CAWSRGPNIQYF. CDR3 in DNA: TGTGCCTGGAGTAGGGGTCCGAACATTCAGTACTTC. Using reference TRBV30 and TRBJ2-4 for the parts outside the CDR3, the full variable domain is SQTIHQWPATLVQPVGSPLSLECTVEGTSNPNLYWYRQAAGRGLQLLFYSVGIGQISSEVPQNLSASRPQDRQFILSSKKLLLSDSGFYLCAWSRGPNIQYFGAGTRLSVL.

The chain joins TRBV6-1 to TRBJ1-2; 8 nucleotides agree with TRBD1. Looked up from germline, CDR1 is MNHNS and CDR2 is SASEGT. V was pared by 1 base and J by 8 bases, with 12 bases of the junction left unmatched. There are 16 residues in the CDR3. The DNA for the CDR3 is TGTGCCAGCAGTGAAGGGATTTGGACAGGGAATAGCGGCTACACCTTC. Translating it yields CASSEGIWTGNSGYTF.

The chain is built from TRBV28 and TRBJ2-4; a possible D gene is TRBD2 (6 bases). The CDR3 extends over 15 amino acids. CDR1 and CDR2 from the germline V gene are MDHEN and SYDVKM. V shed 7 bases and J shed 0 bases, with 13 bases lying between them. The CDR3 bases are TGTGCCAGCATGGAGGGCCAATTAGCCAAAAACATTCAGTACTTC. It yields the protein CASMEGQLAKNIQYF.

The chain recombines TRBV4-2 with TRBJ1-5, with a possible D match to TRBD1 (5 bases). The CDR3 is 14 amino acids. Germline V lookup: CDR1 LGHNA, CDR2 YNFKEQ. V was pared by 1 base and J by 9 bases, with 13 bases between. The CDR3 loop is CASSQVGVKRPQHF. The DNA for the CDR3 is TGTGCCAGCAGCCAAGTGGGGGTAAAGAGGCCCCAGCATTTT.

This sequence joins TRBV4-1 and TRBJ1-4; a weak D match, TRBD1 (5 bases). The ends were cut back, 1 base at V and 7 bases at J, with 13 bases in the middle. CDR1 is MGHRA and CDR2 is YSYEKL in the germline V gene. The CDR3 has 15 residues. The CDR3 region is CASSQGGTPSEKLFF. DNA of the CDR3: TGCGCCAGCAGCCAAGGAGGGACCCCTAGTGAAAAACTGTTTTTT.

This chain joins TRBV5-4 and TRBJ2-1; D gene unclear. The germline V and J ends were trimmed by 0 bases and 10 bases, with 14 bases remaining between them. CDR1 and CDR2 (germline): SGHNT, YYREEE (reference sequence). This CDR3 has 14 residues. This CDR3 is CASSLGGKLAEQFF. CDR3 nucleotides: TGTGCCAGCAGCTTGGGGGGTAAACTCGCAGAGCAGTTCTTC.

This clone came up once. The chain couples TRBV9 to TRBJ2-7, with D hard to call. The CDR3 is 12 amino acids. The ends were cut back, 4 bases at V and 2 bases at J, with 7 bases in the middle. CDR1 and CDR2 (germline): SGDLS, YYNGEE. CDR3 bases: TGTGCCAGCAGCCAGCTCACCTACGAGCAGTACTTC. This codes for CASSQLTYEQYF.